This is a list of T cell receptor beta chains from one sample in a study of blood T cell repertoires in COVID-19. The method was immunoSEQ multiplex PCR; TCRdb's version includes in-frame clones alone and lacks a portion of them. The data hold 25,000 to 30,000 clones, with 80% to 85% observed a single time. The sample comprised peripheral blood. These receptors all stem from a man at least 80 years old with active COVID-19. Both conserved end residues are trimmed from each CDR3. The order of the fields is V gene, D gene, J gene, CDR3 protein. D genes are given only for firm matches.

V: TRBV5-1
D: TRBD2
J: TRBJ2-3
CDR3: ASSFGLAGGPSTDTQY

V: TRBV9
D: NA
J: TRBJ2-2
CDR3: ASSVGGLNTGELF

V: TRBV19
D: TRBD2
J: TRBJ2-2
CDR3: ASSMLAGGPTGELF

V: TRBV6-5
D: NA
J: TRBJ1-4
CDR3: ASSQAGGRPEKLF

V: TRBV7-2
D: TRBD1
J: TRBJ1-2
CDR3: ASSFRETGTVNYGYT

V: TRBV14
D: TRBD2
J: TRBJ2-1
CDR3: ASSPYLLAGGENEQF

V: TRBV30
D: NA
J: TRBJ1-1
CDR3: AWKTNQMNTEAF

V: TRBV7-8
D: NA
J: TRBJ2-2
CDR3: ASSALANTGELF

V: TRBV3-1/TRBV3-2
D: TRBD1
J: TRBJ2-2
CDR3: ASSQWDRANTGELF

V: TRBV4-2
D: TRBD2
J: TRBJ2-3
CDR3: ASSQGRAGPTDTQY

V: TRBV30
D: NA
J: TRBJ2-1
CDR3: AWSGRGLHEQF

V: TRBV18
D: TRBD1
J: TRBJ1-6
CDR3: ASSPGTGNNSPLH

V: TRBV19
D: TRBD1
J: TRBJ1-1
CDR3: ATKSGTGNTEAF

V: TRBV11-2
D: NA
J: TRBJ1-2
CDR3: ASSLDLGDSYGYT

V: TRBV27
D: TRBD1
J: TRBJ2-7
CDR3: ASRGSGTGPYEQY

V: TRBV27
D: NA
J: TRBJ1-4
CDR3: ASSLSTGGDEKLF

V: TRBV15
D: NA
J: TRBJ2-5
CDR3: ATSRTPQETQY

V: TRBV5-5
D: NA
J: TRBJ2-3
CDR3: ASSLGTPTDTQY

V: TRBV6-5
D: NA
J: TRBJ1-6
CDR3: ASRETFFSNSPLH

V: TRBV5-4
D: TRBD1
J: TRBJ2-5
CDR3: ASSRGQGRRETQY

V: TRBV9
D: TRBD2
J: TRBJ2-7
CDR3: ASSAPTPGGEQY